A single sample gave rise to the 15 T cell receptor beta chains below, sequenced in a study of T cells in Graves' hyperthyroidism and ophthalmopathy. Amplification of TCR beta CDR3 regions was performed using RNA transcripts as template. In the first-round RT-PCR of the TCR CDR3, the HTBI primer set was used. From the multiplex PCR reads, TCRdb called clonotypes with MiXCR, one entry per CDR3 protein. This table holds some 180,000 distinct CDR3 sequences, approximately 16% found once. Sequencing used blood. The receptors were gathered from a woman in her 50s with Graves' hyperthyroidism.

This clonotype has more than one count but fewer than ten. A clone one base away is much larger, so this may be a read error. CDR3 bases: TGTGCCATCAGTGAAGGGACCATGGGAGCTTTCTTT. Amino acids: CAISEGTMGAFF. The chain recombines TRBV10-3 with TRBJ1-1; a possible D gene is TRBD1 (5 bases). The germline V gene has CDR1 ENHRY and CDR2 SYGVKD. Between the trimmed V and J ends, which lost 3 bases and 10 bases, there was a span of 12 bases. The CDR3 runs 12 residues.

This clonotype was counted ten times or more. The chain links TRBV6-2 or TRBV6-3 to TRBJ2-7, with TRBD2 matching over 7 bases. With 10 bases clipped from V and 6 bases from J, the junction kept 6 bases outside the gene matches. Germline lookup yields CDR1 MNHEY and CDR2 SVGEGT. The CDR3 extends over 11 amino acids. This chain's CDR3 is CATTLALEQYF. CDR3 nucleotides: TGTGCCACCACACTAGCGCTCGAGCAGTACTTC.

There are a few counts of this clonotype. The chain recombines TRBV4-1 with TRBJ2-7, with TRBD2 matching over 10 bases. Germline assignment: CDR1 MGHRA and CDR2 YSYEKL. This CDR3 has 15 amino acids. The junction had 5 bases not matched to a gene; V was cut back by 6 bases and J by 0 bases. The DNA of the CDR3 is TGCGCCAGCAGGTCTAGCGGGGGCAGCTCCTACGAGCAGTACTTC. Translating it yields CASRSSGGSSYEQYF.

At least ten counts were recorded for this clonotype. This chain links TRBV28 with TRBJ2-7; D is possibly TRBD1 (7 bases). CDR1 and CDR2 from the germline V gene are MDHEN and SYDVKM. This CDR3 comprises 15 residues. Deletions cut 9 bases from V and 6 bases from J, with 24 bases between. The CDR3 here is CASTKGWQGGGEQYF. The CDR3 nucleotides read TGTGCCAGTACCAAAGGCTGGCAGGGGGGTGGCGAGCAGTACTTC.

This clonotype was observed many times. The rearrangement joins TRBV25-1 to TRBJ2-1, with D tentatively TRBD2 (7 bases). The CDR3 has 14 amino acids. The V end lost 2 bases, the J end lost 9 bases, and 14 bases lay between the germline ends. CDR1 and CDR2 (germline): MGHDK, SYGVNS. CDR3 in DNA: TGTGCCAGCAGTGAAATGGGGGAGGGGGGTGAGCAGTTCTTC. This encodes CASSEMGEGGEQFF.

Details on this clonotype: A much larger clone lies a single base off, so this may be a read error. The V and J genes are TRBV28 and TRBJ2-1, with D perhaps matching TRBD2 (5 bases). The CDR3 extends over 16 amino acids. Germline CDR1 and CDR2: MDHEN and SYDVKM. The V gene lost 5 bases and the J gene lost 8 bases, with 22 bases spanning the gap. CDR3 coding DNA: TGTGCCAGCAGTCCCTCGGGGAGATCTTATGGGCATGAGCAGTTCTTC. This gives the protein CASSPSGRSYGHEQFF.

On this clonotype itself: Just one base apart from a much larger clone, this may be a read error. The chain recombines TRBV18 with TRBJ1-5, with D perhaps TRBD1 (5 bases). CDR3 length: 14 residues. Germline assignment: CDR1 KGHSH and CDR2 LQKENI. The CDR3 DNA follows: TGTGCCAGCCCACCGACAGATTTCAATCAGCCCCAGCATTTT. Residues: CASPPTDFNQPQHF.

This clonotype has ten or more counts. The chain is built from TRBV6-1 and TRBJ2-3; 9 bases line up with TRBD1. The CDR3 loop spans 17 amino acids. The germline V gene encodes CDR1 MNHNS and CDR2 SASEGT. V was clipped by 5 bases and J by 4 bases; unmatched bases: 13. CDR3 sequence reads: CASSSPGTGFFADTQYF. The CDR3 DNA reads as TGTGCCAGCAGTTCCCCCGGGACAGGGTTTTTCGCAGATACGCAGTATTTT.

This clonotype has a count of ten or more. This rearrangement joins TRBV2 to TRBJ2-4, with D hard to call. Germline assignment: CDR1 SNHLY and CDR2 FYNNEI. V was cut by 1 base and J by 0 bases, with 10 bases left in between. The CDR3 covers 16 residues. The CDR3 sequence: CASSEDGFLAKNIQYF. The CDR3 DNA is TGTGCCAGCAGTGAAGACGGATTTTTAGCCAAAAACATTCAGTACTTC.

This clonotype was recorded many times. This chain joins TRBV2 and TRBJ2-7; D is perhaps TRBD1 or TRBD2 (6 bases each). The CDR3 is 16 amino acids. V was pared by 1 base and J by 6 bases, with 19 bases between. Germline CDR1 reads SNHLY; CDR2 reads FYNNEI. The DNA of the CDR3 is TGTGCCAGCAGTGAAGTGAGCGCGGGAAAAGGGGGCGAGCAGTACTTC. Its translation: CASSEVSAGKGGEQYF.

This clonotype was counted at least ten times. The gene calls are TRBV7-9 and TRBJ2-5; D perhaps matches TRBD2 (6 bases). Trimming cost V 3 bases and J 1 base, with 9 bases left between them. The CDR3 covers 14 residues. Per germline, CDR1 SEHNR and CDR2 FQNEAQ (reference sequence). The CDR3 reads CASSLTRVQETQYF. The CDR3 DNA sequence: TGTGCCAGCAGCTTGACTAGGGTCCAAGAGACCCAGTACTTC.

This clonotype has a count of ten or more. The rearrangement links TRBV7-8 to TRBJ2-1, with 10 bases aligning to TRBD2. V shed 4 bases, J shed 2 bases, and the junction held 11 bases outside the gene matches. Looked up from germline, CDR1 is SGHVS and CDR2 is FQNEAQ. This CDR3 contains 18 residues. CDR3 protein: CASSSSAASGSTYNEQFF. CDR3 nucleotide sequence: TGTGCCAGCAGCTCCAGCGCGGCTAGCGGGAGCACCTACAATGAGCAGTTCTTC.

This clonotype was seen many times. The chain joins TRBV11-2 to TRBJ2-3, with TRBD1 identical over 7 bases. The CDR3 length is 15 residues. Losses at the gene ends were 4 bases for V and 5 bases for J; bases not matched to a gene: 9. The germline V gene has CDR1 SGHAT and CDR2 FQNNGV. Here the CDR3 DNA reads TGTGCCAGCAGCTCAGGGACAGTAAAGAAAGATACGCAGTATTTT. Protein: CASSSGTVKKDTQYF.

The genes are TRBV6-2 or TRBV6-3 and TRBJ2-7; 10 nucleotides line up with TRBD1. The V gene end was trimmed by 7 bases and the J gene end by 5 bases; junction bases not matched to a gene: 11. Per the germline V gene, CDR1 is MNHEY and CDR2 is SVGEGT. The CDR3 runs 15 residues. Here the CDR3 DNA reads TGTGCCAGCAATTATATGGGACAGGGGAGAAACGAGCAGTACTTC. As protein: CASNYMGQGRNEQYF.

V is TRBV5-4 and J is TRBJ2-7, with 11 bases fitting TRBD1. The CDR3 loop spans 17 amino acids. CDR1 is SGHNT and CDR2 is YYREEE in the germline V gene (reference sequence). Germline trimming cut 3 bases from V and 3 bases from J; bases unmatched to any gene: 11. CDR3 nucleotide sequence: TGTGCCAGCAGCTGGGGGGGACCGGGACAGGGGGTCTACGAGCAGTACTTC. This codes for CASSWGGPGQGVYEQYF.